These T cell receptor beta chains were read from a single sample in a study of T-cell memory formation after mild COVID-19. TCRdb reprocessed the 5' RACE reads with MiXCR, giving one entry per CDR3 protein. The sample gives hundreds of thousands of distinct CDR3 sequences, roughly 18% of which show up once; roughly 12% is in the top ten. Sequenced: PBMCs or a T cell subset sorted from them (not recorded which). The receptors originated from an adult woman who had mild COVID-19 (a few samples of this study predate the infection). Cell type and time point are not known. The CDR3 runs from the conserved cysteine through the conserved F or W. D genes are given only for firm matches. Size values are once, few and many counts, or a class for expanded clones, and some rows have none.

size: NA; V: TRBV9; J: TRBJ2-7; D: NA; DNA: TGTGCCAGCAGTCCTACCGGGCCTCGCTCCTACGAGCAGTACTTC; CDR3: CASSPTGPRSYEQYF
size: NA; V: TRBV19; J: TRBJ2-7; D: TRBD2; DNA: TGTGCCAGTGGACTAGCGGGAGTTCACGAGCAGTACTTC; CDR3: CASGLAGVHEQYF
size: NA; V: TRBV20-1; J: TRBJ2-3; D: TRBD2; DNA: TGCAGTGCCAGAAGTAGCGGGAGGGCCCGCGCAGATACGCAGTATTTT; CDR3: CSARSSGRARADTQYF
size: NA; V: TRBV29-1; J: TRBJ1-1; D: NA; DNA: TGCAGCGTTCTGGGTGGCACTGAAGCTTTCTTT; CDR3: CSVLGGTEAFF
size: few; V: TRBV7-9; J: TRBJ1-2; D: TRBD1; DNA: TGTGCCAGCAGCCTCCTCAACGCCGGGACAGGACCCTATGGCTACACCTTC; CDR3: CASSLLNAGTGPYGYTF
size: NA; V: TRBV6-5; J: TRBJ1-1; D: NA; DNA: TGTGCCAGCAGTTACTCGCAGGGGAAGGGACGTGAAGCTTTCTTT; CDR3: CASSYSQGKGREAFF
size: few; V: TRBV19; J: TRBJ2-7; D: TRBD2; DNA: TGTGCCAGTAGTTTTACTAGCGGGAGGTTCAACGAGCAGTACTTC; CDR3: CASSFTSGRFNEQYF
size: few; V: TRBV7-3; J: TRBJ1-2; D: TRBD1; DNA: TGTGCCAGCAGTCATAATACAGGGGTAATTTGCTACACCTTC; CDR3: CASSHNTGVICYTF
size: NA; V: TRBV27; J: TRBJ2-7; D: NA; DNA: TGTGCCAGCAGTTTATCGGGGGGCCACGAGCAGTACTTC; CDR3: CASSLSGGHEQYF
size: NA; V: TRBV9; J: TRBJ2-3; D: TRBD2; DNA: TGTGCCAGCAGCCCCCATAGCGGGGGGGCGGCGGAAACAGATACGCAGTATTTT; CDR3: CASSPHSGGAAETDTQYF
size: few; V: TRBV6-6; J: TRBJ2-3; D: NA; DNA: TGTGCCAGCAGGGGCGTGCAAACCGGGGCAGATACGCAGTATTTT; CDR3: CASRGVQTGADTQYF
size: NA; V: TRBV12-3/TRBV12-4; J: TRBJ2-6; D: NA; DNA: TGTGCCAGCAGTTTAAATGGGGTACCTGGGGCCAACGTCCTGACTTTC; CDR3: CASSLNGVPGANVLTF
size: few; V: TRBV12-3/TRBV12-4; J: TRBJ2-3; D: TRBD2; DNA: TGTGCCAGCACCGTCCGGCTAGCGGGGTTCCCCTGGGATACGCAGTATTTT; CDR3: CASTVRLAGFPWDTQYF
size: few; V: TRBV4-1; J: TRBJ1-2; D: TRBD1; DNA: TGCGCCAGCAGCCAACATCCCAGGACAGGGGACTATGGCTACACCTTC; CDR3: CASSQHPRTGDYGYTF
size: few; V: TRBV4-1; J: TRBJ2-1; D: TRBD2; DNA: TGCGCCAGCAGCCAATACGCGGGACTAAGTTATAGCCGGGGGTTCTTC; CDR3: CASSQYAGLSYSRGFF
size: once; V: TRBV6-4; J: TRBJ2-1; D: TRBD1; DNA: TGTGCCAGCTCGTCACAGGGGGCCCAGGGTGAGCAGTTCTTC; CDR3: CASSSQGAQGEQFF
size: many; V: TRBV14; J: TRBJ1-2; D: NA; DNA: TGTGCCAGCAGCCAAGACAGGGTCTATGGCTACACCTTC; CDR3: CASSQDRVYGYTF
size: NA; V: TRBV29-1; J: TRBJ2-3; D: TRBD1; DNA: TGCAGCGTTGATCGAGGGACAGGGATTCGCACAGATACGCAGTATTTT; CDR3: CSVDRGTGIRTDTQYF
size: NA; V: TRBV11-2; J: TRBJ2-3; D: NA; DNA: TGTGCCAGCAGCTCACAGGTTAGGGATACGCAGTATTTT; CDR3: CASSSQVRDTQYF
size: NA; V: TRBV15; J: TRBJ2-5; D: NA; DNA: TGTGCCACCAGCAGACCCGACAGGCCCTGGGAGACCCAGTACTTC; CDR3: CATSRPDRPWETQYF
size: few; V: TRBV5-6; J: TRBJ2-1; D: NA; DNA: TGTGCCAGCAGCTGGGGGACTGGGTACAATGAGCAGTTCTTC; CDR3: CASSWGTGYNEQFF
size: NA; V: TRBV24-1; J: TRBJ2-3; D: NA; DNA: TGTGCCACCAGGGGGGGCAGAGCTAGCACAGATACGCAGTATTTT; CDR3: CATRGGRASTDTQYF
size: few; V: TRBV29-1; J: TRBJ2-7; D: NA; DNA: TGCAGCGTTGGAAGGGTGGGGTACGAGCAGTACTTC; CDR3: CSVGRVGYEQYF
size: NA; V: TRBV12-3/TRBV12-4; J: TRBJ2-1; D: TRBD2; DNA: TGTGCCAGCAGTTTAGGGGTAGCGGGAGGCATAAATGAGCAGTTCTTC; CDR3: CASSLGVAGGINEQFF
size: many; V: TRBV7-9; J: TRBJ2-1; D: NA; DNA: TGTGCCAGCAGCCAATCCGGGACCATCTCCTACAATGAGCAGTTCTTC; CDR3: CASSQSGTISYNEQFF
size: NA; V: TRBV20-1; J: TRBJ2-1; D: NA; DNA: TGCAGTTCAAAGGTCCGGGACAACAATGAGCAGTTCTTC; CDR3: CSSKVRDNNEQFF
size: NA; V: TRBV28; J: TRBJ1-2; D: NA; DNA: TGTGCCACCCAGAGAGCTAACTATGGCTACACCTTC; CDR3: CATQRANYGYTF
size: NA; V: TRBV7-3; J: TRBJ2-5; D: NA; DNA: TGTGCCAGCAGCCGAAACGGACCTCGGGAGACCCAGTACTTC; CDR3: CASSRNGPRETQYF
size: NA; V: TRBV20-1; J: TRBJ2-3; D: TRBD1; DNA: TGCAGTGCTAGGAGGACAGGGAGTAGGTATACGCAGTATTTT; CDR3: CSARRTGSRYTQYF
size: NA; V: TRBV30; J: TRBJ2-7; D: NA; DNA: TGTGCCTGGAAGCGGGACAGTTCCTCCTCCGAGCAGTACTTC; CDR3: CAWKRDSSSSEQYF
size: NA; V: TRBV9; J: TRBJ2-1; D: NA; DNA: TGTGCCAGCAGCGTAGACGATTCCAATGAGCAGTTCTTC; CDR3: CASSVDDSNEQFF
size: NA; V: TRBV3-1; J: TRBJ2-1; D: TRBD2; DNA: TGTGCCAGCAGCCAAGCCGCCCGAGCGGGAGCTTACAATGAGCAGTTCTTC; CDR3: CASSQAARAGAYNEQFF
size: NA; V: TRBV20-1; J: TRBJ1-1; D: NA; DNA: TGCAGTGGGGGACTCCTGAACACTGAAGCTTTCTTT; CDR3: CSGGLLNTEAFF
size: NA; V: TRBV5-1; J: TRBJ2-5; D: NA; DNA: TGCGCCAGCAGCTCAGGGGGGGTGCAAGAGACCCAGTACTTC; CDR3: CASSSGGVQETQYF
size: NA; V: TRBV5-1; J: TRBJ2-1; D: TRBD2; DNA: TGCGCCAGCAGCTTTCCCGGGGGAGGGGATGAGCAGTTCTTC; CDR3: CASSFPGGGDEQFF
size: NA; V: TRBV20-1; J: TRBJ2-5; D: NA; DNA: TGCAGTGCTAGAGATCTCGGAGGACCGGGAGAGACCCAGTACTTC; CDR3: CSARDLGGPGETQYF
size: NA; V: TRBV2; J: TRBJ2-2; D: TRBD2; DNA: TGTGCCAGCAGCTCTAGCGGGGGGCCCCCCGGGGAGCTGTTTTTT; CDR3: CASSSSGGPPGELFF
size: many; V: TRBV29-1; J: TRBJ2-7; D: NA; DNA: TGCAGCGTCCTGCTGGAGACCTCTCAGAACGAGCAGTACTTC; CDR3: CSVLLETSQNEQYF
size: NA; V: TRBV20-1; J: TRBJ2-3; D: TRBD1; DNA: TGCAGTGCTAGAGCCCTCACAGGGGGTTTCACAGATACGCAGTATTTT; CDR3: CSARALTGGFTDTQYF
size: few; V: TRBV7-6; J: TRBJ1-5; D: NA; DNA: TGTGCCAGCAGCTTAGACCGGGGGTATAGCAATCAGCCCCAGCATTTT; CDR3: CASSLDRGYSNQPQHF
size: few; V: TRBV12-2; J: TRBJ2-1; D: NA; DNA: TGTGCAAGTCGCTTGACTCGCTACAATGAGCAGTTCTTC; CDR3: CASRLTRYNEQFF
size: NA; V: TRBV9; J: TRBJ2-3; D: NA; DNA: TGCGCCAGCAGCGTAGCCGGAGGGGGGAGCACAGATACGCAGTATTTT; CDR3: CASSVAGGGSTDTQYF
size: few; V: TRBV29-1; J: TRBJ2-3; D: TRBD2; DNA: TGCAGCGTGTTACTAGCGGGAGCTTTTACGCAGTATTTT; CDR3: CSVLLAGAFTQYF